The T cell receptor (beta chain) described here comes from a study of T cells after yellow fever vaccination (dated by TCRdb to about 2019). With respect to the entire study: Libraries from fractions with low cell numbers were prepared with the SMART-Seq v4 Ultra Low Input RNA kit. Bulk TCR alpha and beta repertoires were sequenced longitudinally to track T-cell clones before and after primary and booster YFV17D yellow fever vaccination. Two healthy male donors, one aged 18 to 30 and one aged 30 to 40 years, made up the cohort. Blood samples were taken at several timepoints before and after primary and secondary immunization, and bulk PBMC replicates and cell subsets were isolated. General study outcomes and caveats: The secondary T-cell response was weaker than the primary response but faster, peaking on day 5 instead of day 15. Because the study included only two donors, the extent to which the findings can be generalized is limited. Because abundant contaminating clonotypes from the bulk population could be contained in FACS-sorted repertoires, computational filtering was required. After the booster, most of the clones that had expanded following primary vaccination were detected again (96% of CD4 and around 88% of CD8), which suggests that memory was broadly maintained. A small fraction of clonotypes showed up in both the CD4 and CD8 compartments, probably as a result of convergent recombination.

This clonotype was picked up a small number of times. The target of this receptor is not known. Base-call qualities are not available, and no considerably larger clone is one nucleotide away. Taken with the paper, the label for treatment or condition translates to: live attenuated yellow fever vaccine strain. Two biological replicates of bulk PBMCs were collected at each blood-draw timepoint. PBMCs were isolated from peripheral blood using a standard Ficoll-Paque protocol. TriZol was used to extract RNA from bulk PBMCs, from CD4 and CD8 fractions, and from dextramer-positive and dextramer-negative fractions. Synthesis of TCR cDNA relied on 5'RACE template switching, a step that introduced a universal primer site along with unique molecular identifiers. Priming of cDNA synthesis was performed from both the TCR alpha and TCR beta constant segments. Libraries were amplified in two PCR steps, with sample barcodes and sequencing adapters added in the second step. Libraries were sequenced on Illumina HiSeq 2500 (2x100 bp) or NovaSeq (2x150 bp). In the authors' own workflow: MIGEC was used to demultiplex reads and collapse the reads into UMI consensus sequences, and MiXCR was used for V(D)J alignment. Vaccine-responding clonotypes were defined with edgeR using replicate PBMC samples, requiring FDR below 0.01 and a log2 fold change above 5 up to day 15. Bulk clonotypes were assigned CD4 or CD8 identity according to which sequenced CD4 or CD8 repertoire held them at higher abundance. TCRdb applied fastp at Q25 and MiXCR to the public reads, then kept only in-frame beta chains. A single entry per CDR3 protein holds the most common genes and DNA from its merged rows. The V and J calls reflect TCRdb's pipeline rather than the authors' work. For this sample there are just under 600,000 distinct CDR3 sequences; about 13% appear just once. The top ten clones comprise more than 12% of the sample.

Based on the germline V gene, the CDR1 and CDR2 sequences are SGHTA and FQGNSA. V is reduced by 2 bases and J by 9 bases, leaving a spacing of 11 bases between them. From the cysteine through the phenylalanine, the CDR3 covers 13 amino acids. Only the CDR3 DNA stays, 39 bases, in frame from base 1. The receptor's source is a man in his thirties or forties who received the YFV17D yellow fever vaccine. The receptor chain draws on TRBV7-2 and TRBJ2-1, and the D gene may be TRBD2, 5 bases matching. The sequenced sample was PBMCs, obtained on the day of the yellow fever booster vaccination. The nucleotide sequence is TGTGCCAGCAGCTTAAGTTTGAGCGGTGAGCAGTTCTTC. This yields the protein CASSLSLSGEQFF.